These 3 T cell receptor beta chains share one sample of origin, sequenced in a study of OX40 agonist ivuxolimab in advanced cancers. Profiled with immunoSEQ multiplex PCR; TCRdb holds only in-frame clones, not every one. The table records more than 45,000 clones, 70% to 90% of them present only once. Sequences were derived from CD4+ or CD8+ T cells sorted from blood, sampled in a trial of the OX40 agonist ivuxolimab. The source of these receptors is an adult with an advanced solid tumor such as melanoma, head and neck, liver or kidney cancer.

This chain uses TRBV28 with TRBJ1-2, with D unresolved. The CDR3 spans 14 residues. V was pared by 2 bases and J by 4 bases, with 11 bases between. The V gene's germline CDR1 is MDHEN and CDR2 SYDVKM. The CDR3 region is CASSLPEVFYGYTF. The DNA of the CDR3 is TGTGCCAGCAGTTTACCTGAGGTTTTCTATGGCTACACCTTC.

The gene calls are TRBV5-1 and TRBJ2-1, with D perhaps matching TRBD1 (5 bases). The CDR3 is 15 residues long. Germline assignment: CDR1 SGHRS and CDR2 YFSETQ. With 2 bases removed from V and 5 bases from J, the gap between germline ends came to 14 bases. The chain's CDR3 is CASSFDSLGHNEQFF. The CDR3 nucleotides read TGCGCCAGCAGCTTCGACTCCCTGGGGCACAATGAGCAGTTCTTC.

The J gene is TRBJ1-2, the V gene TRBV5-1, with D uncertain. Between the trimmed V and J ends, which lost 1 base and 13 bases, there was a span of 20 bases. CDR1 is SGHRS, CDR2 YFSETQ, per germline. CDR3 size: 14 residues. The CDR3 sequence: CASSLNEGEVGGTF. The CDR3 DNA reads TGCGCCAGCAGCTTGAATGAGGGAGAGGTCGGTGGCACCTTC.